Below, 2 T cell receptor beta chains from the same sample are listed, as sequenced in a study of CD8 T cells in ankylosing spondylitis. Antigens of these TCRs are unknown. TCRdb called the 5' RACE reads again in MiXCR, with one record for every CDR3 protein. The sample yields about 450,000 distinct CDR3 sequences, roughly 26% seen once. The study, taken as a whole, reports: Within ankylosing spondylitis blood, a TCR beta motif made up of roughly eight highly homologous variants appeared to be characteristic.

Sequenced material: blood, either unsorted or a sorted T cell fraction (not recorded which). The receptors come from a male donor with ankylosing spondylitis.

The rearrangement links TRBV3-1 to TRBJ1-5; D is unresolved. The CDR3 contains 15 residues. The ends were cut back, 0 bases at V and 0 bases at J, with 6 bases in the middle. Germline V gene data show CDR1 as LGHDT and CDR2 as YNNKEL (reference sequence). The CDR3 nucleotides are TGTGCCAGCAGCCAAGATGCGAATAGCAATCAGCCCCAGCATTTT. Protein: CASSQDANSNQPQHF.

This clonotype has just a few counts. The chain is built from TRBV6-6 and TRBJ2-1; D not resolved. Trimming shortened V by 6 bases and J by 4 bases, and 10 bases separated the two germline ends. The CDR3 has 13 amino acids. Germline V CDR1 and CDR2: MNHNY, SVGAGI (reference sequence). CDR3 coding DNA: TGTGCCAGCAGGGGATCGGGTTACAATGAGCAGTTCTTC. It is translated as CASRGSGYNEQFF.